This T cell receptor (beta chain) appears in the sequencing data of a study of regulatory T cells in long-lasting Graves disease listed by TCRdb under 2021. General notes on the study: In the newly diagnosed Graves' disease group, patients had been taking antithyroid drugs for less than 3 months. Patients with persistent Graves' disease were compared with patients with newly diagnosed Graves' disease using TCR sequencing and RNA sequencing of peripheral blood. The study was conducted in China and was registered as a clinical trial. TCR sequencing covered around 13 persistent and 20 or so newly diagnosed Graves' disease patients, some 35 samples in total.

As encoded in the germline V gene, CDR1 is MGHRA while CDR2 is YSYEKL. V and J are truncated by 1 base and 0 bases respectively, leaving an intervening sequence of 6 bases. There are 15 amino acids in the CDR3, from cysteine to phenylalanine inclusive. Here the CDR3 DNA is all that survives: 45 bases in frame from base 1. In its sample, this clonotype was seen many times. Its specific antigen is unknown. It has no much larger one-base neighbor in the sample; base qualities were not kept. The sample's time point label, decoded: newly diagnosed GD, antithyroid drugs for less than 3 months. For both TCR sequencing and RNA sequencing, RNA was extracted from PBMCs using TRIzol. The diagnosis of Graves' disease followed American Thyroid Association guidelines. Patients for the study were recruited at an endocrinology department in Xi'an, China. Each patient gave around 9 milliliters of peripheral blood, collected in an EDTA anticoagulant tube. Ficoll Paque Plus density gradient separation was used to isolate PBMCs, and no further T cell sorting was done. An Agilent 2100 Bioanalyzer and agarose gel were used to assess RNA quality, and a NanoDrop 2000 was used to measure RNA concentration.

Study-level results and caveats: TRBV28, TRBJ1-2 and TRBJ2-5 were preferentially used in persistent disease, while TRBV20-1 and TRBJ2-1 were favored in newly diagnosed disease. Lower TCR Shannon entropy and fewer highly expanded clones were observed in persistent Graves' disease patients than in newly diagnosed patients, which suggested clonal expansion. Because the primary lesion, thyroid tissue, could not be accessed, the study looked at peripheral blood alone. Only the TCR beta chain was sequenced and analyzed. The authors acknowledged the small sample size as a limitation that may reduce accuracy. Patients with persistent disease shared more public clonotypes (about 2,500) than newly diagnosed patients did (more than 900).

The protocol used for the library was multiplex PCR. Sequencing took place on an Illumina HiSeq 4000. To build TCR beta libraries, CDR3 regions were amplified by Arm-PCR using iRepertoire HTBI primers. PCR products were gel purified before sequencing. Per the source publication's procedure: Gene usage analysis of CDR3 amino acid clonotypes used the 55 to 65 TRBV and approximately 13 TRBJ segments found across samples. Filtered high-quality paired reads were merged into contigs using COPE and FqMerger. BLAST was used to align contigs to IMGT TRBV, TRBD and TRBJ reference genes, with CDR3 defined following IMGT. Any clonotype with a frequency above 0.1% was classified as a highly expanded clone. Shannon entropy served as the measure of repertoire diversity, while the Gini coefficient captured V-J evenness. Public clonotypes were defined as clonotypes shared by more than one individual. In TCRdb, the public reads were trimmed at Q25 with fastp and aligned with MiXCR, with productive beta chains retained. For every CDR3 protein sequence, its rows merge into one entry that carries the most common genes and DNA. The V and J calls shown here were made by TCRdb, not taken from the authors' results. The sample records about 370,000 distinct CDR3 sequences, around 15% of which are singletons. Of the sample, about a fifth falls within the top ten clones.

Sequencing was performed on peripheral blood mononuclear cells (PBMCs), taken at new diagnosis, from a patient treated with antithyroid drugs. This clonotype was obtained from a female donor with Graves disease. The chain is assembled from TRBV4-1 and TRBJ1-4; no confident D gene assignment can be made. The CDR3 is CASSQGAATNEKLFF. The DNA sequence is TGCGCCAGCAGCCAAGGTGCGGCAACTAATGAAAAACTGTTTTTT.